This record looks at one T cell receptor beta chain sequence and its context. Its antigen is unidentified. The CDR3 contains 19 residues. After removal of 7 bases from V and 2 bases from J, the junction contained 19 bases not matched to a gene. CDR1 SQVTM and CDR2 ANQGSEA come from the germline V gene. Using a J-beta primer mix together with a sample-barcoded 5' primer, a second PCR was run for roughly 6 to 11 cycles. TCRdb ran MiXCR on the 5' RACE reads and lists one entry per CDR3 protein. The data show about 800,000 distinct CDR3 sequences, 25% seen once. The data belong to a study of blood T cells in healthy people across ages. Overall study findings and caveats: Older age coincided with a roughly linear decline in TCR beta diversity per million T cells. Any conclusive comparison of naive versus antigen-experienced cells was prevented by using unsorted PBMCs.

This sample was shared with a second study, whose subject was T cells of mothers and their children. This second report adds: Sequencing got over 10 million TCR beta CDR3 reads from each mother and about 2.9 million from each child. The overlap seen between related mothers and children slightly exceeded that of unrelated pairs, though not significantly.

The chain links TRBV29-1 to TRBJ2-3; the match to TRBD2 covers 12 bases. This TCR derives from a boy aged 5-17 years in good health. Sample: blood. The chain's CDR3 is CSADPPLTSGRAFTDTQYF. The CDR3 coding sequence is TGCAGCGCTGATCCCCCCTTGACTAGCGGGAGAGCCTTCACAGATACGCAGTATTTT.